These 11 T cell receptor beta chains were sequenced from one sample in a study of cytomegalovirus exposure and HLA in healthy donors. Primers included in the PCR were 60 Vbeta and 13 Jbeta primers. Sequencing used immunoSEQ multiplex PCR; TCRdb keeps in-frame clones, though not all of them. This table has some 150,000 clones, around four fifths appearing once. Sequencing was done on a sample of PBMCs. Every receptor here comes from a man in his forties in good health and CMV-seronegative.

This chain joins TRBV5-5 and TRBJ1-5, with TRBD1 as a possible D gene (5 bases). The ends were cut back, 0 bases at V and 5 bases at J, with 6 bases in the middle. Germline CDR1 reads SGHKS; CDR2 reads YYEKEE (reference sequence). CDR3 length: 13 amino acids. In nucleotides, the CDR3 is TGTGCCAGCAGCTTGGCGGGGGATCAGCCCCAGCATTTT. This codes for CASSLAGDQPQHF.

This clone was counted between two and nine times. The chain joins TRBV7-9 to TRBJ2-7; 9 bases match TRBD1. The junction had 3 bases not matched to a gene; V was cut back by 4 bases and J by 5 bases. CDR1 is SEHNR and CDR2 is FQNEAQ in the germline V gene (reference sequence). The CDR3 is 13 residues long. The CDR3 sequence is CASSSTGGDEQYF. Written as DNA, the CDR3 is TGTGCCAGCAGCTCGACAGGGGGGGACGAGCAGTACTTC.

Concerning this clone itself: The same CDR3 is also encoded by other DNA sequences in this sample. The chain carries TRBV19 and TRBJ2-3; D may be TRBD2 (6 bases). The CDR3 sequence is 15 residues long. CDR1 and CDR2 from the germline V gene are LNHDA and SQIVND (reference sequence). The ends were cut back, 5 bases at V and 4 bases at J, with 16 bases in the middle. CDR3 nucleotide sequence: TGTGCCAGTAGTCGCGGGGAGAGGTTGGCAGATACGCAGTATTTT. This translates into CASSRGERLADTQYF.

This chain uses TRBV10-2 with TRBJ1-2; 7 nucleotides match TRBD1. Germline trimming cut 7 bases from V and 7 bases from J; bases unmatched to any gene: 15. CDR1 and CDR2 (germline): WSHSY, SAAADI. This CDR3 is built from 15 residues. CDR3 in DNA: TGCGCCAGCACCCCTACTCAAGGGGGCGGACGTGGCTACACCTTC. Protein sequence: CASTPTQGGGRGYTF.

The J gene is TRBJ2-1, the V gene TRBV27; 8 nucleotides agree with TRBD2. With 6 bases clipped from V and 4 bases from J, the junction kept 11 bases outside the gene matches. CDR1 MNHEY and CDR2 SMNVEV come from the germline V gene (reference sequence). The CDR3 loop spans 16 amino acids. The CDR3 region has the DNA TGTGCCAGCAGGGGCCGGGGGGGGGCGCCTTACAATGAGCAGTTCTTC. Its translation is CASRGRGGAPYNEQFF.

Only one count was recorded for this clone. The V call is TRBV4-2, the J call TRBJ1-2; tentatively, D is TRBD1 (5 bases). The ends were cut back, 1 base at V and 7 bases at J, with 10 bases in the middle. The CDR3 is 13 amino acids. Germline V gives CDR1 LGHNA, CDR2 YNFKEQ. The CDR3 loop is CASSQGQPSGYTF. As DNA, the CDR3 is TGTGCCAGCAGCCAAGGACAGCCGAGTGGCTACACCTTC.

This clone was detected only a few times. The V call is TRBV5-8, the J call TRBJ2-1, with D uncertain. Germline values: CDR1 SGHTS, CDR2 YDEGEE. The CDR3 covers 17 residues. Between the trimmed V and J ends, which lost 2 bases and 0 bases, there was a span of 15 bases. CDR3 sequence (DNA): TGTGCCAGCAGCTTTCTCCTCAGTAGGAGCTCCTACAATGAGCAGTTCTTC. This translates into CASSFLLSRSSYNEQFF.

Comment on this clone: The junction departs from germline at one end; a sequencing error may be responsible. This chain joins TRBV7-9 and TRBJ1-6; 9 bases line up with TRBD1. Germline-derived CDR1 and CDR2 are SEHNR and FQNEAQ (reference sequence). The CDR3 has 16 residues. The chain's CDR3 is CSSSHLQGAKNSPLHF. The CDR3 nucleotides read TGTTCCAGCAGCCATTTACAGGGGGCAAAGAATTCACCCCTCCACTTT.

As to this clone: Other DNA sequences in the sample encode the same CDR3. The chain employs TRBV5-1 and TRBJ1-5; 8 nucleotides align to TRBD1. Trimming at V came to 0 bases and at J to 4 bases, leaving 3 bases not matched to a gene. Germline V CDR1 and CDR2: SGHRS, YFSETQ. The CDR3 extends over 15 amino acids. CDR3 residues: CASSLVTGANQPQHF. The DNA of the CDR3 is TGCGCCAGCAGCTTGGTGACAGGGGCAAATCAGCCCCAGCATTTT. The whole variable domain, filled in from reference TRBV5-1 and TRBJ1-5, reads KAGVTQTPRYLIKTRGQQVTLSCSPISGHRSVSWYQQTPGQGLQFLFEYFSETQRNKGNFPGRFSGRQFSNSRSEMNVSTLELGDSALYLCASSLVTGANQPQHFGDGTRLSIL.

The rearrangement uses TRBV7-2 and TRBJ2-7; 12 bases fit TRBD2. The junction had 10 bases not matched to a gene; V was cut back by 5 bases and J by 5 bases. CDR1 is SGHTA and CDR2 is FQGNSA in the germline V gene. CDR3 length equals 16 residues. DNA of the CDR3: TGTGCCAGCAGCCCCCGACTAGCGGGAGTAGTGGACGAGCAGTACTTC. The encoded protein is CASSPRLAGVVDEQYF.

This chain connects TRBV6-5 to TRBJ2-1, with 8 bases fitting TRBD1. V lost 4 bases, J lost 5 bases, and 7 bases stayed unmatched. The CDR3 sequence is 15 residues long. Germline CDR1 reads MNHEY; CDR2 reads SVGAGI. The CDR3 here is CASSSLDRGDNEQFF. CDR3 nucleotides: TGTGCCAGCAGTTCCCTCGACAGGGGAGACAATGAGCAGTTCTTC.